This T cell receptor beta chain was captured in a study of patients and donors after allogeneic stem cell transplantation. MiXCR, applied by TCRdb to the RT-PCR reads, yields one record per CDR3 protein. The sample comprises 25,000 to 35,000 distinct CDR3 sequences, about 6.5% of which are singletons, and about 32% rests with the top ten. The CDR3 spans 16 residues. With 0 bases removed from V and 1 base from J, the gap between germline ends came to 13 bases. CDR1 and CDR2 from the germline V gene are KGHSH and LQKENI. This sequence joins TRBV18 and TRBJ2-7; the D gene is possibly TRBD2 (7 bases). The clonotype comes from a human donor who was either an allogeneic HSCT recipient or a stem cell or donor lymphocyte infusion donor (not recorded which). It is not recorded whose cells these are; they may come from a transplant donor. Sequenced: blood, either unsorted or a sorted T cell fraction (not recorded which). CDR3 in DNA: TGTGCCAGCTCACCACCGTCAGGGAGGGGGTCCTACGAGCAGTACTTC. The encoded protein is CASSPPSGRGSYEQYF.